The subject of this entry is one T cell receptor (beta chain). Antigen: not known. All the people who gave samples were healthy bone marrow donors. 60 Vbeta and 13 Jbeta primers were used in PCR. The method was immunoSEQ multiplex PCR; TCRdb's version includes in-frame clones alone and lacks a portion of them. The sample has fewer than 150,000 clones; 75% to 85% are singletons. This specimen comes from a study of cytomegalovirus exposure and HLA in healthy donors. General study points: As a later analysis showed, several of the most significant clusters appeared to be linked to common viral pathogens. The productive fraction for most TCR beta V segments was about 90% or about 30% in an earlier analysis. Sequencing depth across donors, presence/absence analyses assumed, was roughly uniform.

The clonotype comes from a man aged 35 to 55 in good health and CMV-seronegative. The sample consisted of PBMCs.

The chain's CDR3 is CAWSGTHFQPQHF. The CDR3, as DNA: TGTGCCTGGAGTGGTACGCACTTTCAGCCCCAGCATTTT. V and J are TRBV30 and TRBJ1-5; D unresolved. CDR1 and CDR2 from the germline V gene are GTSNPN and SVGIG (reference sequence). V was shortened by 1 base and J by 6 bases, with 10 bases between the two germline ends. This CDR3 region has 13 residues.